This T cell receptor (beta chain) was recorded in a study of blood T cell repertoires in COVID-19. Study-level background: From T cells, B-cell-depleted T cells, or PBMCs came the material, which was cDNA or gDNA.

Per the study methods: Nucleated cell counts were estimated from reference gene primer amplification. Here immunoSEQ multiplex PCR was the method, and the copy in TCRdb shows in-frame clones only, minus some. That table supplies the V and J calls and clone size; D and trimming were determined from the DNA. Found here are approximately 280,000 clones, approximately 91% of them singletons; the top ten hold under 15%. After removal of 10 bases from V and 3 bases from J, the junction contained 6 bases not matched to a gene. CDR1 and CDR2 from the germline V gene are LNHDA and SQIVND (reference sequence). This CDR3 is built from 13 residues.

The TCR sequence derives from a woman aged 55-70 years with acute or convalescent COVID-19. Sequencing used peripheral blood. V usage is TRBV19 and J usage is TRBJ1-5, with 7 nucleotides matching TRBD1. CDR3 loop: CAISGGFNQPQHF. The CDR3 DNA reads TGTGCCATCTCAGGGGGGTTCAATCAGCCCCAGCATTTT.